This T cell receptor (beta chain) appears in the sequencing data of a study of identical twins. V was clipped by 6 bases and J by 0 bases, with 21 bases between them. The CDR3 spans 18 residues. Germline CDR1 reads MNHEY; CDR2 reads SMNVEV (reference sequence). This clonotype was detected a few times. In TCRdb, the 5' RACE reads were re-called with MiXCR into one record per CDR3 protein. The sample has 600,000 to 850,000 distinct CDR3 sequences, 15% to 20% seen once; the top ten hold less than 15%. These sequences were also reported in another study, on T cells expressing NK-cell markers.

This clonotype originated in a woman between 18 and 29 years old in good health. The sequenced material came from PBMCs. V is TRBV27 and J is TRBJ2-1; maybe TRBD2 (5 bases). CDR3 in amino acids: CASSPIYGRASSYNEQFF. CDR3 DNA: TGTGCCAGCAGCCCGATCTATGGGCGGGCGAGCTCCTACAATGAGCAGTTCTTC.